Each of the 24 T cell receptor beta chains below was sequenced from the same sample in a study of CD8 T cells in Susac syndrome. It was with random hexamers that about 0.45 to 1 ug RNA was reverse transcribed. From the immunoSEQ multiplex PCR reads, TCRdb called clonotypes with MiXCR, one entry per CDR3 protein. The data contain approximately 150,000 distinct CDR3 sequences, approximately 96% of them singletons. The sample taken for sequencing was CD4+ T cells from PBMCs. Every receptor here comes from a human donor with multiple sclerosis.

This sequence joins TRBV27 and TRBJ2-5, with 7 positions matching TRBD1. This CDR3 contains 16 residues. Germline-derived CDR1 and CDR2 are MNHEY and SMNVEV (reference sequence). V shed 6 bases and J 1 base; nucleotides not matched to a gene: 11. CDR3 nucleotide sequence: TGTGCCAGCAGCCCTGGGACAGTCCCCACCCAAGAGACCCAGTACTTC. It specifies CASSPGTVPTQETQYF.

For the CDR3, the DNA is TGCAGCGCCCTCGGGACTAGCGGGGGGGACTCCTACAATGAGCAGTTCTTC. Residues: CSALGTSGGDSYNEQFF. The rearrangement links TRBV29-1 to TRBJ2-1; 16 nucleotides match TRBD2. Germline lookup yields CDR1 SQVTM and CDR2 ANQGSEA. Trimming at V came to 7 bases and at J to 0 bases, leaving 6 bases not matched to a gene. This CDR3 region has 17 residues.

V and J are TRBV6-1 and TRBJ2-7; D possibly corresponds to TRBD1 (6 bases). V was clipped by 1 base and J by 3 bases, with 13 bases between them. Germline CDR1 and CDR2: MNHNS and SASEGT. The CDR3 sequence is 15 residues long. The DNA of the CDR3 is TGTGCCAGCAGTGAAGGACAGGCTGCCCACTACGAGCAGTACTTC. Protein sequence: CASSEGQAAHYEQYF.

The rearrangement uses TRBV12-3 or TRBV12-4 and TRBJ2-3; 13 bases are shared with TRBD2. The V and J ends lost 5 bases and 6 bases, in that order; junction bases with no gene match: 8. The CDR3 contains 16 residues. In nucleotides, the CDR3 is TGTGCCAGCAGTGCGGGACTAGCGGGAATAATGGATACGCAGTATTTT. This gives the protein CASSAGLAGIMDTQYF.

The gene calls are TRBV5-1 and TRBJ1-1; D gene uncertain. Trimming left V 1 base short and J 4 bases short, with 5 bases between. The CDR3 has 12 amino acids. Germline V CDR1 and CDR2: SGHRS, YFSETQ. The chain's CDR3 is CASSLSTTEAFF. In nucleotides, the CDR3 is TGCGCCAGCAGCTTGTCTACCACTGAAGCTTTCTTT.

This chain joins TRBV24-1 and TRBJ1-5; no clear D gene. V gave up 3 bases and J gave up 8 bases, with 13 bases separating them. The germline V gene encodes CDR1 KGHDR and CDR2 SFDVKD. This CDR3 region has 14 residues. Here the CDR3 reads CATSDARAKEPQHF. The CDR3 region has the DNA TGTGCCACCAGTGATGCGCGGGCAAAGGAGCCCCAGCATTTT.

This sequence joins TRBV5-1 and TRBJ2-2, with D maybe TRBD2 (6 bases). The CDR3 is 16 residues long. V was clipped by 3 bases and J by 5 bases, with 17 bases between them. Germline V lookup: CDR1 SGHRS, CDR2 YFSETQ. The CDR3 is CASSSGLTPGTGELFF. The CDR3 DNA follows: TGCGCCAGCAGCTCCGGACTAACCCCTGGAACCGGGGAGCTGTTTTTT.

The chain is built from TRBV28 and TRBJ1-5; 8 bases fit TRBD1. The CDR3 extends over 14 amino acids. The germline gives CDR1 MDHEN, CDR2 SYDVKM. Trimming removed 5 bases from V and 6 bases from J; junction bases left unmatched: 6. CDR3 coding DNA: TGTGCCAGCAGTCCCCGACAGGGGAGTCAGCCCCAGCATTTT. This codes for CASSPRQGSQPQHF.

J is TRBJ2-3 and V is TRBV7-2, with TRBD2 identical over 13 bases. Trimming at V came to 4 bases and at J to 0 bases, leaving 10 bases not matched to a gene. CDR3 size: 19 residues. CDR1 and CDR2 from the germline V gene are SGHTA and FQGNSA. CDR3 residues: CASSSLGLAGTTSTDTQYF. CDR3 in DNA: TGTGCCAGCAGCTCGTTGGGACTAGCGGGGACAACTAGCACAGATACGCAGTATTTT. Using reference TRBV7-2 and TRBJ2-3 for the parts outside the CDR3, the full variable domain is GAGVSQSPSNKVTEKGKDVELRCDPISGHTALYWYRQSLGQGLEFLIYFQGNSAPDKSGLPSDRFSAERTGGSVSTLTIQRTQQEDSAVYLCASSSLGLAGTTSTDTQYFGPGTRLTVL.

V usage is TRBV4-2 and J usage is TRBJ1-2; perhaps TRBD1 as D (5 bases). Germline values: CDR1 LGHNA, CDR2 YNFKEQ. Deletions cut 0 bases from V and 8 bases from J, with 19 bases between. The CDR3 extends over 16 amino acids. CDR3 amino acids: CASSQDNPGKKGGYTF. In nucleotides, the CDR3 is TGTGCCAGCAGCCAAGATAATCCAGGGAAGAAGGGAGGCTACACCTTC.

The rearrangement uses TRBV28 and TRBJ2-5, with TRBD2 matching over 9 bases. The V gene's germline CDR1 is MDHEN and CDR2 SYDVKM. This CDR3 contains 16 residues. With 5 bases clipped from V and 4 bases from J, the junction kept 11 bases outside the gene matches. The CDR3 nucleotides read TGTGCCAGCAGTGCCTTAGCGGGAGTAAGCGGAGAGACCCAGTACTTC. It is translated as CASSALAGVSGETQYF.

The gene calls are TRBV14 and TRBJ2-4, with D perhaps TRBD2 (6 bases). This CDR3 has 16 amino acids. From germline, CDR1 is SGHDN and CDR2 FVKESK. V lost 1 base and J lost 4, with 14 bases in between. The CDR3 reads CASSQAPGLEKNIQYF. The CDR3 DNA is TGTGCCAGCAGCCAAGCACCGGGACTGGAAAAAAACATTCAGTACTTC.

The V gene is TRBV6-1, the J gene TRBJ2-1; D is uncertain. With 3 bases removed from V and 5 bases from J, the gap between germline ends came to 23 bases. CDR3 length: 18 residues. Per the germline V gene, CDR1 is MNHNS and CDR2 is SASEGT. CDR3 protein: CASSERPVGTPVHNEQFF. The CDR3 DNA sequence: TGTGCCAGCAGTGAGAGGCCCGTGGGAACCCCGGTTCACAATGAGCAGTTCTTC.

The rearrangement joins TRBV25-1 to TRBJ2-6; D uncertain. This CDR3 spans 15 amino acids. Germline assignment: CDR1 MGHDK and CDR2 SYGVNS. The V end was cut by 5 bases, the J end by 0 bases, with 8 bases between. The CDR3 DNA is TGTGCCAGCAGTTCAAGCCGCTCTGGGGCCAACGTCCTGACTTTC. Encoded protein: CASSSSRSGANVLTF.

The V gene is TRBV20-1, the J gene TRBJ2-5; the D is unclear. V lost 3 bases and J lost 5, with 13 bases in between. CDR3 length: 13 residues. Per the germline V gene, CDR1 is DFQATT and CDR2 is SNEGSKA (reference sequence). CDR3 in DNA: TGCAGTGCTAGTCTAGTCGCTTCTGAGACCCAGTACTTC. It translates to CSASLVASETQYF.

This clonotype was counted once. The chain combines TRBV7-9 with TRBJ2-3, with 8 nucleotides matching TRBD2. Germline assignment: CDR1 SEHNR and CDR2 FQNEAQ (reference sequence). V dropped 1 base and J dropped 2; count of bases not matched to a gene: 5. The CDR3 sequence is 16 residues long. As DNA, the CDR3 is TGTGCCAGCAGCTTAGATGACGGGAGGGCCACAGATACGCAGTATTTT. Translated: CASSLDDGRATDTQYF. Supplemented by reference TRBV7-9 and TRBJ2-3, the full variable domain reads DTGVSQNPRHKITKRGQNVTFRCDPISEHNRLYWYRQTLGQGPEFLTYFQNEAQLEKSRLLSDRFSAERPKGSFSTLEIQRTEQGDSAMYLCASSLDDGRATDTQYFGPGTRLTVL.

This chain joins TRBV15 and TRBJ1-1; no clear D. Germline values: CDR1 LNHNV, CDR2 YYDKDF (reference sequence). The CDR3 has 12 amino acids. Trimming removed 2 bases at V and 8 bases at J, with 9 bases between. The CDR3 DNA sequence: TGTGCCACCAGCAGACAGCAATGGGAAGCTTTCTTT. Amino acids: CATSRQQWEAFF.

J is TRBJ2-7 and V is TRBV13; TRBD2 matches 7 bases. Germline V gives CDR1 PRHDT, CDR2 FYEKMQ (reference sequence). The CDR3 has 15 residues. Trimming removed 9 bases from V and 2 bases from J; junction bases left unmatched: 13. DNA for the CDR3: TGTGCCAGAAGTAAGAAAGCGGGAATCGCCTACGAGCAGTACTTC. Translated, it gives CARSKKAGIAYEQYF.

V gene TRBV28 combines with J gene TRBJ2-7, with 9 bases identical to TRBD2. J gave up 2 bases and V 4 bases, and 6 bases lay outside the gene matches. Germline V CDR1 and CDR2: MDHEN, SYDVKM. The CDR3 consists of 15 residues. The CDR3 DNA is TGTGCCAGCAGTTCCCACGCGGGAGGGACCTACGAGCAGTACTTC. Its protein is CASSSHAGGTYEQYF.

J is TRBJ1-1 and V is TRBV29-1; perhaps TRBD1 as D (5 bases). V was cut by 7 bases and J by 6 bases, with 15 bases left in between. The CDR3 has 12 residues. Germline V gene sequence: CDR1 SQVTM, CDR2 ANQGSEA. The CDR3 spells CSGFQGVSEAFF. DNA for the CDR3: TGCAGCGGATTCCAGGGTGTTTCTGAAGCTTTCTTT.

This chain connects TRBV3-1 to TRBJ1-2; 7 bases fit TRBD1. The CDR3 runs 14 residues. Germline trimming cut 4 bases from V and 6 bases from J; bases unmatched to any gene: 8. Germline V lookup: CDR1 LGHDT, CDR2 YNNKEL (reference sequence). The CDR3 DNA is TGTGCCAGCAGCCTAGTAAGAGGGGGCGATGGCTACACCTTC. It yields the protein CASSLVRGGDGYTF.

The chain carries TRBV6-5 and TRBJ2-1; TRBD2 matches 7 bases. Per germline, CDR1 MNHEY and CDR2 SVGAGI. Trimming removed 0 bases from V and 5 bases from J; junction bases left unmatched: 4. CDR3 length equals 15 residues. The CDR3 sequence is CASSYSPSGNNEQFF. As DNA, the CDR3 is TGTGCCAGCAGTTACTCGCCTAGCGGAAACAATGAGCAGTTCTTC.

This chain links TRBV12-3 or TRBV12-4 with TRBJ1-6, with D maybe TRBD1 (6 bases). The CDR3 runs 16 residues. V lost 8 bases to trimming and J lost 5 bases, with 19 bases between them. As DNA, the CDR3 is TGTGCCAGCGGCCTCACCGTGGGGGGCCATAATTCACCCCTCCACTTT. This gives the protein CASGLTVGGHNSPLHF.

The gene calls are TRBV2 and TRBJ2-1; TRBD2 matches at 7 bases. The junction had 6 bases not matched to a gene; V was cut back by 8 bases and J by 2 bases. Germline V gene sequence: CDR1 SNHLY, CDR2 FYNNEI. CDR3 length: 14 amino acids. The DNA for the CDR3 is TGTGCCAGCCAACGCCGGGAGGCCTACAATGAGCAGTTCTTC. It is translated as CASQRREAYNEQFF.